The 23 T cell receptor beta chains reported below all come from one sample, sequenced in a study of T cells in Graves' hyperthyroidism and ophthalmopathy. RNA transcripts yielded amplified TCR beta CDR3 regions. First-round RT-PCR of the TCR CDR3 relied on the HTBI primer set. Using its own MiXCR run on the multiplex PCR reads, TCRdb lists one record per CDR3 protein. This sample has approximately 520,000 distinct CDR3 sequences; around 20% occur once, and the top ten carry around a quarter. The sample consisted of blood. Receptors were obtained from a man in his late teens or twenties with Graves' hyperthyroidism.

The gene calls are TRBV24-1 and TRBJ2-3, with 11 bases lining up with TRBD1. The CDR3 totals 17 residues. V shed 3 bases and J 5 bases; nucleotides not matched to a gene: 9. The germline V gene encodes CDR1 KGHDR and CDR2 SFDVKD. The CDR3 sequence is CATSDPRTGGDVDTQYF. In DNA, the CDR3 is TGTGCCACCAGTGATCCGAGGACAGGGGGCGATGTAGATACGCAGTATTTT.

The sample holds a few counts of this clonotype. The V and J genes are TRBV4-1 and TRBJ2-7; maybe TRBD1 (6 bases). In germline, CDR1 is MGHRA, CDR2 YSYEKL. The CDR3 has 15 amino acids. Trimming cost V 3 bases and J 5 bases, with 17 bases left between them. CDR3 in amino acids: CASSQGVRGFHEQYF. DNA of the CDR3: TGCGCCAGCAGCCAGGGCGTCAGGGGTTTCCACGAGCAGTACTTC.

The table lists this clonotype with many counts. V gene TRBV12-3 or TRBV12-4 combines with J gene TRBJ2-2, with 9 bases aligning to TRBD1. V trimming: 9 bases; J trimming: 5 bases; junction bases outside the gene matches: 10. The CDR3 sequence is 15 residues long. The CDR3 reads CASKNRGRRTGELFF. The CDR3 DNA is TGTGCCAGTAAAAACAGGGGGCGTAGAACCGGGGAGCTGTTTTTT.

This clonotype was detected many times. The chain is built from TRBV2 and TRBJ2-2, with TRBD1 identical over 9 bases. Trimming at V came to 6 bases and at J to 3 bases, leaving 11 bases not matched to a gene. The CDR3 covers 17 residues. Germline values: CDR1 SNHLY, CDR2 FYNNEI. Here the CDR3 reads CASSLSVDRGDTGELFF. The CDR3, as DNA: TGTGCCAGCAGCCTAAGCGTTGACAGGGGGGACACCGGGGAGCTGTTTTTT.

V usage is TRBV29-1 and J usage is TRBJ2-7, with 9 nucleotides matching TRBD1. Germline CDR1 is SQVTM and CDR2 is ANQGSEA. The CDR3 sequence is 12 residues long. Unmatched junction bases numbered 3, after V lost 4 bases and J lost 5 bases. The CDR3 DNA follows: TGCAGCGTTGTGGACAGGGGTGACGAGCAGTACTTC. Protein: CSVVDRGDEQYF.

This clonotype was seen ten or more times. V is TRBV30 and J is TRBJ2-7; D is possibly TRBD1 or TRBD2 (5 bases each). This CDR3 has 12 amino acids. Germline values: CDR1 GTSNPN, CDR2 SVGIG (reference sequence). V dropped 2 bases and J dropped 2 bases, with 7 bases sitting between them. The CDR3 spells CAWSQGPYEQYF. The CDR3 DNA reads TGTGCCTGGAGTCAGGGACCCTACGAGCAGTACTTC.

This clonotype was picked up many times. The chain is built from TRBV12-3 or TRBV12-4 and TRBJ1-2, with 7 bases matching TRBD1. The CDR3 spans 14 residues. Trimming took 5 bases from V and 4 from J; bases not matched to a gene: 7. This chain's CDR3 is CASSGQEGTYGYTF. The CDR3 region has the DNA TGTGCCAGCAGTGGACAGGAGGGTACCTATGGCTACACCTTC.

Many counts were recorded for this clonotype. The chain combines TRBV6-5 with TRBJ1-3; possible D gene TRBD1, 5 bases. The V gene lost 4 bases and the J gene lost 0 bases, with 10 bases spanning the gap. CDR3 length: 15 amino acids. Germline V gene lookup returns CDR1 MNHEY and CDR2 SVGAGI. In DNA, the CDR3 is TGTGCCAGCAGTTCCAGGGCCAGCTCTGGAAACACCATATATTTT. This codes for CASSSRASSGNTIYF.

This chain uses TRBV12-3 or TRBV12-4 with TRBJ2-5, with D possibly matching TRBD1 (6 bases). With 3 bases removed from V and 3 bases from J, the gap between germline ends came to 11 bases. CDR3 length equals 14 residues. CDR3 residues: CASSLRTVKETQYF. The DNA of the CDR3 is TGTGCCAGCAGTTTGAGGACAGTCAAAGAGACCCAGTACTTC.

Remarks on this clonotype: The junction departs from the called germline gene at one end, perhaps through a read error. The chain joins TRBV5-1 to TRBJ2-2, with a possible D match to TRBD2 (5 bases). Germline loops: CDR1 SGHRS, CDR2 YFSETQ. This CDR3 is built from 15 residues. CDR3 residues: CASSFEQPNTGELCF. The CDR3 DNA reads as TGCGCCAGCAGCTTTGAACAGCCCAACACCGGGGAGCTGTGTTTT.

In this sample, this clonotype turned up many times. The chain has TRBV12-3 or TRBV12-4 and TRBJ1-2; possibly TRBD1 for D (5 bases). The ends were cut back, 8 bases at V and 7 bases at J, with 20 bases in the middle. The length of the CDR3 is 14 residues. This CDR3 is CASATQGLVGGYTF. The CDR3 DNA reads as TGTGCCAGCGCTACTCAGGGATTAGTAGGTGGCTACACCTTC.

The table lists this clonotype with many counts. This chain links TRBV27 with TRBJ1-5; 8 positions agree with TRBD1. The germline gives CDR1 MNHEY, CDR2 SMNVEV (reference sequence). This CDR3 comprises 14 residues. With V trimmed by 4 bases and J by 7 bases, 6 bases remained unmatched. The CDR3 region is CASSYSGGGQPQHF. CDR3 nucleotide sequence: TGTGCCAGCAGTTACTCAGGGGGCGGACAGCCCCAGCATTTT.

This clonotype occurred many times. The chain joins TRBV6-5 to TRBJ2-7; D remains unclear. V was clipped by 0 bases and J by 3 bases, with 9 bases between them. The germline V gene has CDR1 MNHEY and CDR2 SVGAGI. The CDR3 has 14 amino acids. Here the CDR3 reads CASSYSIASYEQYF. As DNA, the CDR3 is TGTGCCAGCAGTTACTCGATAGCCAGCTACGAGCAGTACTTC.

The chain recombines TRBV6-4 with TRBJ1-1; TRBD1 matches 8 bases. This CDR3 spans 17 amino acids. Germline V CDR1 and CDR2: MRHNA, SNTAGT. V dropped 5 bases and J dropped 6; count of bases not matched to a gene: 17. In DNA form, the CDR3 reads TGTGCCAGCAGTACCGGACAGGGACCCCCGTTCGGCCCTGAAGCTTTCTTT. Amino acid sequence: CASSTGQGPPFGPEAFF.

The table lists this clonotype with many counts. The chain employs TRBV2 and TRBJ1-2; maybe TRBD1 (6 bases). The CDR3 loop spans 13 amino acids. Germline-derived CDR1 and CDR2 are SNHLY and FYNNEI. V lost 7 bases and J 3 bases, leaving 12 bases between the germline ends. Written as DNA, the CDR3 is TGTGCCAGCATCCCGGGACAAGACTATGGCTACACCTTC. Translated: CASIPGQDYGYTF.

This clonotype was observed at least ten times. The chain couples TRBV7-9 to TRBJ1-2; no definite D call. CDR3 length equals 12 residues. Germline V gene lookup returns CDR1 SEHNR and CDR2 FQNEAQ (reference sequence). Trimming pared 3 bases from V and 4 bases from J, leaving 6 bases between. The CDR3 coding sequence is TGTGCCAGCAGCTTGTTGCCCTATGGCTACACCTTC. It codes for CASSLLPYGYTF.

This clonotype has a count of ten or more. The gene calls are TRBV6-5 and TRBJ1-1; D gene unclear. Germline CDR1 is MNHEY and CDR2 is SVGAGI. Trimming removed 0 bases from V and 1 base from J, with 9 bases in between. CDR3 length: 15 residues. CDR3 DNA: TGTGCCAGCAGTTACTCGAATCGGGGGAACACTGAAGCTTTCTTT. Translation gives CASSYSNRGNTEAFF.

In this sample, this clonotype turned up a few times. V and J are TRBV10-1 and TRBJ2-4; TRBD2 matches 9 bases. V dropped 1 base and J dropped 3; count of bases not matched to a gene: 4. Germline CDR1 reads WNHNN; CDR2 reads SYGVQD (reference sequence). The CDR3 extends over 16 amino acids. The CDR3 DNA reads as TGCGCCAGCAGTGAGTGGCGGGGGGGCCACAAAAACATTCAGTACTTC. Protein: CASSEWRGGHKNIQYF.

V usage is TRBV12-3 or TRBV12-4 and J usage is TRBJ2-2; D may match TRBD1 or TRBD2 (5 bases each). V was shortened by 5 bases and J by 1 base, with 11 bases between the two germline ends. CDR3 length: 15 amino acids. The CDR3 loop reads CASSGPGRNTGELFF. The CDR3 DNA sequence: TGTGCCAGCAGTGGACCGGGACGGAACACCGGGGAGCTGTTTTTT.

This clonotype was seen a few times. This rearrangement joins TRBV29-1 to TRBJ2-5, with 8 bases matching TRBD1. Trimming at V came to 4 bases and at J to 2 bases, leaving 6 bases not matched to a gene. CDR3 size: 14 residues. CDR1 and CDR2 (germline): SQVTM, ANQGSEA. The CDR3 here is CSVVVTGAQETQYF. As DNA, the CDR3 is TGCAGCGTTGTTGTGACAGGGGCACAAGAGACCCAGTACTTC.

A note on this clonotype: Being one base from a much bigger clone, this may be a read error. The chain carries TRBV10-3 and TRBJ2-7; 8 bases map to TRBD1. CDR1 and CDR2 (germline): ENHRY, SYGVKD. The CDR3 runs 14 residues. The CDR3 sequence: CAVRSGDRGNEQYF. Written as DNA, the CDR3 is TGTGCCGTCAGGAGTGGAGACAGGGGTAATGAGCAGTACTTC.

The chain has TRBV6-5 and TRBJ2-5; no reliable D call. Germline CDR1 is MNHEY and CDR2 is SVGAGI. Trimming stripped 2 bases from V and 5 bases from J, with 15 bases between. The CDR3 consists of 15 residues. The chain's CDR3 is CASSYLAGQRETQYF. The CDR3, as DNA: TGTGCCAGCAGTTACCTCGCAGGTCAGAGGGAGACCCAGTACTTC.

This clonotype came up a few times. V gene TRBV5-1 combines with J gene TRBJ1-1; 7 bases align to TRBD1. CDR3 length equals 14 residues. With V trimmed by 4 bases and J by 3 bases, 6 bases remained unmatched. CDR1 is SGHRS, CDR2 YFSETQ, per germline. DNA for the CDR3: TGCGCCAGCAGCCACGCAGGGGGTTACACTGAAGCTTTCTTT. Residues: CASSHAGGYTEAFF.